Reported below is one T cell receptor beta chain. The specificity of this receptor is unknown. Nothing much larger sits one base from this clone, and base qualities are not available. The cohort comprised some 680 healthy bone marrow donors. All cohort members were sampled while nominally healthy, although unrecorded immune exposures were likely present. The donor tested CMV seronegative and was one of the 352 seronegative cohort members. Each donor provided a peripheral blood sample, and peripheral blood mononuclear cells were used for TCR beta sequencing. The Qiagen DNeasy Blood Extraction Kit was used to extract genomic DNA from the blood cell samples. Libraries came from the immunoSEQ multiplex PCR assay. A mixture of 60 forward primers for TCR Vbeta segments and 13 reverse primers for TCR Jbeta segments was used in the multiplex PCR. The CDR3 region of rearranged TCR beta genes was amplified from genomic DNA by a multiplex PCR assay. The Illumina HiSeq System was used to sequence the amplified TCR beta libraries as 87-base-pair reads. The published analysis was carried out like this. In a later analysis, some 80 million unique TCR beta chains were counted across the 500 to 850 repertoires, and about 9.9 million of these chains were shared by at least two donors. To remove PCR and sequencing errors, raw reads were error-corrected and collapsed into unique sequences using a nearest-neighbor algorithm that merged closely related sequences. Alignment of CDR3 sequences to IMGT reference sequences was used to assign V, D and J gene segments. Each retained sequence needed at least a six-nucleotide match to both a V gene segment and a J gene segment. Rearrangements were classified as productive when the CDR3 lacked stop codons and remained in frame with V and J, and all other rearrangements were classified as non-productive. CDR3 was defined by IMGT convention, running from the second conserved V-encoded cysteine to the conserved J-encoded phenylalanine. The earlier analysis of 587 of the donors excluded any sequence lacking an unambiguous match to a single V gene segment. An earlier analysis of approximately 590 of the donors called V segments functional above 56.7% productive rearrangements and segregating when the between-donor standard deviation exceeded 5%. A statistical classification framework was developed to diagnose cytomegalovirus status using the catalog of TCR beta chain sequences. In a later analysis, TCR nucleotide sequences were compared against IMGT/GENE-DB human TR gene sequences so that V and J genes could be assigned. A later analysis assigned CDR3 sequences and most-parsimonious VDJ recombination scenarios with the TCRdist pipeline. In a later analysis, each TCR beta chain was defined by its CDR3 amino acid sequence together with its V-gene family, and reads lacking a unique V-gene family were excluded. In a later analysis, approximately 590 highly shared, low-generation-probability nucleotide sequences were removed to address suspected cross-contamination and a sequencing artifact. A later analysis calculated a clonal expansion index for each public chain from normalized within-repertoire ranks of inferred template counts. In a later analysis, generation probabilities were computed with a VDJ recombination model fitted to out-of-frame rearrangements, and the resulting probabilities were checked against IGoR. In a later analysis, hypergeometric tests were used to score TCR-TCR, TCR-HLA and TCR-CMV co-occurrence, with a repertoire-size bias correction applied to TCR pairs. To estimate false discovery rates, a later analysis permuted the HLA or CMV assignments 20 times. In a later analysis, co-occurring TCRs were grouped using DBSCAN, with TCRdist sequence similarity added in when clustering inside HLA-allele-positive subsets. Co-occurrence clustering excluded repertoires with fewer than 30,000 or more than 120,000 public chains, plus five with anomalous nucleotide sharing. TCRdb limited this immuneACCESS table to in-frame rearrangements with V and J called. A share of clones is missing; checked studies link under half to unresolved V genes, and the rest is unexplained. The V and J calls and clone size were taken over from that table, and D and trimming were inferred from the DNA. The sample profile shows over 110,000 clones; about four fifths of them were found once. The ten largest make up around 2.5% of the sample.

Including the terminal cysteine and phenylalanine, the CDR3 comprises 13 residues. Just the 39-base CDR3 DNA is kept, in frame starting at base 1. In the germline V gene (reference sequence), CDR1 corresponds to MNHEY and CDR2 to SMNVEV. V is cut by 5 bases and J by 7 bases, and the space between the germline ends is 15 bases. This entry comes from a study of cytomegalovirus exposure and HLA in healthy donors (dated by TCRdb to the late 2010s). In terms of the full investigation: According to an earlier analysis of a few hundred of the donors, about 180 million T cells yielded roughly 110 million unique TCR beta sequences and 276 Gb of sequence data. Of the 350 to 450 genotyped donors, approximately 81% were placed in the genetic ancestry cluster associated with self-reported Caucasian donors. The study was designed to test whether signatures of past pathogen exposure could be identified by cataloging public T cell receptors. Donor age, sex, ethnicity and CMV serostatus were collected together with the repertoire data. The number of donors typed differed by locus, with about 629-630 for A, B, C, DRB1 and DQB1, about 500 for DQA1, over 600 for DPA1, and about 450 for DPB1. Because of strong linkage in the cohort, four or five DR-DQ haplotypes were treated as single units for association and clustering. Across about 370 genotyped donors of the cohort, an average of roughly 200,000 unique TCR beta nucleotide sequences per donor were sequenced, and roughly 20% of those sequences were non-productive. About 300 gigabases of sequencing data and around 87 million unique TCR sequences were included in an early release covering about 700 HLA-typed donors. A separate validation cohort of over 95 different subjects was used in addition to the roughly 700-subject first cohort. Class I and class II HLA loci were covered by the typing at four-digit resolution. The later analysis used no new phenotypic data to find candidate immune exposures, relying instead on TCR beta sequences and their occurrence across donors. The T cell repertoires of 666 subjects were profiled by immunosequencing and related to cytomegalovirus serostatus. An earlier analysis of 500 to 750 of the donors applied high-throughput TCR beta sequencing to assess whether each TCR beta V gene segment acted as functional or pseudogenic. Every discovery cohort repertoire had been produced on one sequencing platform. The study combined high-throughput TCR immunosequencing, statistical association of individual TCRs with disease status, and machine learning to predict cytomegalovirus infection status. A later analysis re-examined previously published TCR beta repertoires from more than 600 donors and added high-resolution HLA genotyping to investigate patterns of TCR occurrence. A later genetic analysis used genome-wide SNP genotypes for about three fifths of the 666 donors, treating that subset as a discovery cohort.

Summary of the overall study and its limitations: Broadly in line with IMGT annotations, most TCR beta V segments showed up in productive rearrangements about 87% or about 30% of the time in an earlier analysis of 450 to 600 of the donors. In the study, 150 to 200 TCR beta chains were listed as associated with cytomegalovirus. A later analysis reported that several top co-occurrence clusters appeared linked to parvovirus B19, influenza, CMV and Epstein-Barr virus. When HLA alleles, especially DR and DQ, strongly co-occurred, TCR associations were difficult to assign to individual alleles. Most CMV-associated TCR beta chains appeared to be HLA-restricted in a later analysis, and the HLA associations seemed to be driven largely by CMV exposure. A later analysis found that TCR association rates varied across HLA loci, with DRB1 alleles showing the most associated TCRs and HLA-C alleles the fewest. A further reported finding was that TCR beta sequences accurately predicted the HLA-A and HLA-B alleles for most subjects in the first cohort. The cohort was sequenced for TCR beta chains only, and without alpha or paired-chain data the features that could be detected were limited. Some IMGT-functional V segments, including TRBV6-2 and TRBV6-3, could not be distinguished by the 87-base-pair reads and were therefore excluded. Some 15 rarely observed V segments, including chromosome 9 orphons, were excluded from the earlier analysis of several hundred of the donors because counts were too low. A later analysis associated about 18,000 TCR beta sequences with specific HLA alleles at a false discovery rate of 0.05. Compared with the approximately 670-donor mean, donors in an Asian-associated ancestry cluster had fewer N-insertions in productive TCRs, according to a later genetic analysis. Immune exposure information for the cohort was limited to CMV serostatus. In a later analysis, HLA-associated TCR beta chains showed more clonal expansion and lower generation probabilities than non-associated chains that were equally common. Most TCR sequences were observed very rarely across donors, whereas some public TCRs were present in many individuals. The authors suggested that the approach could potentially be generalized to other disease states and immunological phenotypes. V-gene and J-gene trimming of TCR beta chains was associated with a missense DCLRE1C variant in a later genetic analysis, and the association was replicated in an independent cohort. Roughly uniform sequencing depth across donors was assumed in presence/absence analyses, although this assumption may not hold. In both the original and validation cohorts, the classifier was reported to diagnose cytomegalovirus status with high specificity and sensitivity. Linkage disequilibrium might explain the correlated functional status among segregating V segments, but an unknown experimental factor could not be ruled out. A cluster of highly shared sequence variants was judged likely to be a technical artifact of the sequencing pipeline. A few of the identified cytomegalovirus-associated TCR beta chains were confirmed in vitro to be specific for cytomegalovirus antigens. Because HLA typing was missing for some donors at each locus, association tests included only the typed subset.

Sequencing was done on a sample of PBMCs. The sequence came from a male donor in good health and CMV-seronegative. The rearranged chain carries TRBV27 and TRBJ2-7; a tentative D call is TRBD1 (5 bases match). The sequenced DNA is TGTGCCAGCAGTCCCCCGCTAAGACAGGAGCAGTACTTC. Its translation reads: CASSPPLRQEQYF.